This T cell receptor (beta chain) was obtained from a study of OX40 agonist ivuxolimab in advanced cancers. Study-wide context: Patients got intravenous ivuxolimab at 0.01 to 10 mg/kg every 2 weeks.

The CDR3 is 13 amino acids. Trimming stripped 6 bases from V and 4 bases from J, with 10 bases between. CDR1 is SEHNR and CDR2 is FQNEAQ in the germline V gene (reference sequence). Libraries were prepared by immunoSEQ multiplex PCR; TCRdb keeps only in-frame clonotypes and omits some of them. The sample yields about 65,000 clones, about 90% seen once. The source was CD4+ or CD8+ T cells sorted from blood, collected in a trial of the OX40 agonist ivuxolimab. The chain has TRBV7-9 and TRBJ1-5; D remains unclear. The TCR originated in an adult with an advanced solid tumor such as melanoma, head and neck, liver or kidney cancer. The CDR3 nucleotides read TGTGCCAGCAGTCCCGACCCAAATCAGCCCCAGCATTTT. Protein sequence: CASSPDPNQPQHF.